A selection of T cell receptor beta chains follows, all from one sample in a study of blood T cell repertoires in COVID-19. The assay was immunoSEQ multiplex PCR, and TCRdb's table has in-frame clones only and misses some. This table has approximately 50,000 clones, roughly 78% appearing once. The source material was peripheral blood. These receptors were obtained from a man aged 65-85 years with acute or convalescent COVID-19. Both conserved end residues are part of each CDR3. The D gene is left open where the match is weak. Size is omitted from some rows. Given values are once, few, many or a class for expanded clones.

CDR3 length: 13
J gene: TRBJ1-1
V gene: TRBV12-3/TRBV12-4
clone size: few
D gene: NA
CDR3 DNA: TGTGCCAGCAGTTTGGGGGCAGCCACTGAAGCTTTCTTT
CDR3 protein: CASSLGAATEAFF

CDR3 length: 16
J gene: TRBJ2-5
V gene: TRBV11-1
clone size: once
D gene: TRBD1
CDR3 DNA: TGTGCCAGCAGCTTAGGCCGGGACAGCGCCCCGGAGACCCAGTACTTC
CDR3 protein: CASSLGRDSAPETQYF

CDR3 length: 15
J gene: TRBJ1-2
V gene: TRBV4-3
clone size: NA
D gene: NA
CDR3 DNA: TGCGCCAGCAGCCAAGAGCCAGGGACTAACTATGGCTACACCTTC
CDR3 protein: CASSQEPGTNYGYTF

CDR3 length: 15
J gene: TRBJ2-7
V gene: TRBV28
clone size: few
D gene: TRBD2
CDR3 DNA: TGTGCCAGCAGTTCGATAGCGGGGAGCTTATACGAGCAGTACTTC
CDR3 protein: CASSSIAGSLYEQYF

CDR3 length: 13
J gene: TRBJ1-6
V gene: TRBV10-2
clone size: once
D gene: TRBD1
CDR3 DNA: TGCGCCAGCAGTGAGTCGGACAGGGGTTCTCTCCACTTT
CDR3 protein: CASSESDRGSLHF

CDR3 length: 17
J gene: TRBJ1-3
V gene: TRBV30
clone size: NA
D gene: TRBD1
CDR3 DNA: TGTGCCTGGGGTTCCGGGACAGGGGGCGCGGCTGGAAACACCATATATTTT
CDR3 protein: CAWGSGTGGAAGNTIYF

CDR3 length: 12
J gene: TRBJ1-2
V gene: TRBV12-3/TRBV12-4
clone size: NA
D gene: NA
CDR3 DNA: TGTGCCAGCAGCCTCGACAGGCCTGGCTACACCTTC
CDR3 protein: CASSLDRPGYTF

CDR3 length: 17
J gene: TRBJ2-1
V gene: TRBV7-2
clone size: NA
D gene: TRBD2
CDR3 DNA: TGTGCCAGCAGCTTAGGTTATGCGGGAGGGCCTCGGGGTGAGCAGTTCTTC
CDR3 protein: CASSLGYAGGPRGEQFF

CDR3 length: 17
J gene: TRBJ2-5
V gene: TRBV7-3
clone size: NA
D gene: TRBD2
CDR3 DNA: TGTGCCAGCAGCCCCCGGGGGGGTAGCGGGGGGGAAGAGACCCAGTACTTC
CDR3 protein: CASSPRGGSGGEETQYF

CDR3 length: 15
J gene: TRBJ1-2
V gene: TRBV28
clone size: NA
D gene: NA
CDR3 DNA: TGTGCCAGCAGGCGATCGGACACCAATAACTATGGCTACACCTTC
CDR3 protein: CASRRSDTNNYGYTF

CDR3 length: 13
J gene: TRBJ2-7
V gene: TRBV3-1/TRBV3-2
clone size: NA
D gene: NA
CDR3 DNA: TGTGCCAGCAGCCGAACAGAGTCCTACGAGCAGTACTTC
CDR3 protein: CASSRTESYEQYF

CDR3 length: 15
J gene: TRBJ2-5
V gene: TRBV5-1
clone size: NA
D gene: NA
CDR3 DNA: TGCGCCAGCAGTTCGAATACAGGCTTCCAAGAGACCCAGTACTTC
CDR3 protein: CASSSNTGFQETQYF

CDR3 length: 13
J gene: TRBJ2-7
V gene: TRBV11-2
clone size: NA
D gene: TRBD1
CDR3 DNA: TGTGCCAGCAGCTTGGACAGGCTCGACGAGCAGTACTTC
CDR3 protein: CASSLDRLDEQYF

CDR3 length: 16
J gene: TRBJ2-7
V gene: TRBV11-3
clone size: NA
D gene: TRBD1
CDR3 DNA: TGTGCCAGCAGCTACCCGGGACAGGGAAACCCCTACGAGCAGTACTTC
CDR3 protein: CASSYPGQGNPYEQYF

CDR3 length: 16
J gene: TRBJ2-6
V gene: TRBV6-1
clone size: NA
D gene: NA
CDR3 DNA: TGTGCCAGCAGTGAGGGGGCAGCGGATGGGGCCAACGTCCTGACTTTC
CDR3 protein: CASSEGAADGANVLTF

CDR3 length: 14
J gene: TRBJ1-4
V gene: TRBV20-1
clone size: once
D gene: NA
CDR3 DNA: TGCAGTGCTAGTATTAGGAGGGGATACGAAAAACTGTTTTTT
CDR3 protein: CSASIRRGYEKLFF

CDR3 length: 15
J gene: TRBJ1-4
V gene: TRBV9
clone size: NA
D gene: TRBD1
CDR3 DNA: TGTGCCAGCAGCACCACCGGGACAGATAATGAAAAACTGTTTTTT
CDR3 protein: CASSTTGTDNEKLFF

CDR3 length: 19
J gene: TRBJ1-1
V gene: TRBV24-1
clone size: once
D gene: NA
CDR3 DNA: TGTGCCACCAGTGATAGACCGAACCCACAGGAGTACATGAACACTGAAGCTTTCTTT
CDR3 protein: CATSDRPNPQEYMNTEAFF

CDR3 length: 14
J gene: TRBJ2-5
V gene: TRBV3-1/TRBV3-2
clone size: NA
D gene: TRBD1
CDR3 DNA: TGTGCCAGCAGCCAAGAGACAGGGGGAGAGACCCAGTACTTC
CDR3 protein: CASSQETGGETQYF

CDR3 length: 15
J gene: TRBJ1-2
V gene: TRBV6-5
clone size: NA
D gene: TRBD1
CDR3 DNA: TGTGCCAGCAGTTATAAAGGGGGCGGTGGCTATGGCTACACCTTC
CDR3 protein: CASSYKGGGGYGYTF

CDR3 length: 14
J gene: TRBJ1-4
V gene: TRBV5-1
clone size: NA
D gene: NA
CDR3 DNA: TGCGCCAGCAGCCCAGACAGGAATAATGAAAAACTGTTTTTT
CDR3 protein: CASSPDRNNEKLFF

CDR3 length: 13
J gene: TRBJ1-1
V gene: TRBV30
clone size: NA
D gene: NA
CDR3 DNA: TGTGCCTGGATGGTGGCAGGGAACACTGAAGCTTTCTTT
CDR3 protein: CAWMVAGNTEAFF

CDR3 length: 14
J gene: TRBJ2-1
V gene: TRBV29-1
clone size: NA
D gene: NA
CDR3 DNA: TGCAGCGTTGAAGCCCTAGTGGTCTACAATGAGCAGTTCTTC
CDR3 protein: CSVEALVVYNEQFF

CDR3 length: 16
J gene: TRBJ2-3
V gene: TRBV7-2
clone size: NA
D gene: TRBD2
CDR3 DNA: TGTGCCAGCAGGATAAGAGCGGGAGGGCCCTCAGATACGCAGTATTTT
CDR3 protein: CASRIRAGGPSDTQYF

CDR3 length: 14
J gene: TRBJ1-2
V gene: TRBV2
clone size: NA
D gene: TRBD1
CDR3 DNA: TGTGCCAGCAGCCGAGAACAGGGGACTTATGGCTACACCTTC
CDR3 protein: CASSREQGTYGYTF

CDR3 length: 14
J gene: TRBJ1-3
V gene: TRBV30
clone size: NA
D gene: TRBD1
CDR3 DNA: TGTGCCTGTCAGGGGACAGGCTCTGGAAACACCATATATTTT
CDR3 protein: CACQGTGSGNTIYF

CDR3 length: 15
J gene: TRBJ2-7
V gene: TRBV2
clone size: NA
D gene: TRBD1
CDR3 DNA: TGTGCCAGCAGTGATACGGGACAGGGCTCCTACGAGCAGTACTTC
CDR3 protein: CASSDTGQGSYEQYF

CDR3 length: 13
J gene: TRBJ1-2
V gene: TRBV2
clone size: few
D gene: TRBD1
CDR3 DNA: TGTGCCAGCCTGACAGGGGATTTGCATGGCTACACCTTC
CDR3 protein: CASLTGDLHGYTF

CDR3 length: 16
J gene: TRBJ2-3
V gene: TRBV29-1
clone size: NA
D gene: TRBD2
CDR3 DNA: TGCAGCGTAGTCACACTAGCGGGATTTAGCACAGATACGCAGTATTTT
CDR3 protein: CSVVTLAGFSTDTQYF

CDR3 length: 12
J gene: TRBJ2-7
V gene: TRBV7-9
clone size: once
D gene: NA
CDR3 DNA: TGTGCCAGCAGCGAATTAGCGGCTGAGCAGTACTTC
CDR3 protein: CASSELAAEQYF

CDR3 length: 15
J gene: TRBJ2-7
V gene: TRBV28
clone size: once
D gene: TRBD1
CDR3 DNA: TGTGCCAGCAGAAGAACGACAGGGAGCTCCTACGAGCAGTACTTC
CDR3 protein: CASRRTTGSSYEQYF

CDR3 length: 16
J gene: TRBJ2-2
V gene: TRBV24-1
clone size: NA
D gene: NA
CDR3 DNA: TGTGCCACCAGTGACCCTTCTACAGGGAACACCGGGGAGCTGTTTTTT
CDR3 protein: CATSDPSTGNTGELFF

CDR3 length: 14
J gene: TRBJ1-1
V gene: TRBV5-1
clone size: few
D gene: NA
CDR3 DNA: TGCGCCAGCAGCTTGGCCTCGGGTCTCACTGAAGCTTTCTTT
CDR3 protein: CASSLASGLTEAFF

CDR3 length: 15
J gene: TRBJ1-2
V gene: TRBV18
clone size: NA
D gene: NA
CDR3 DNA: TGTGCCAGCTCACCCGTCCCAACATGGAACTATGGCTACACCTTC
CDR3 protein: CASSPVPTWNYGYTF

CDR3 length: 14
J gene: TRBJ2-6
V gene: TRBV5-1
clone size: NA
D gene: NA
CDR3 DNA: TGCGCCAGCAGCCGACAATCTGGGGCCAACGTCCTGACTTTC
CDR3 protein: CASSRQSGANVLTF

CDR3 length: 16
J gene: TRBJ2-7
V gene: TRBV5-6
clone size: NA
D gene: TRBD1
CDR3 DNA: TGTGCCAGCAGCTTAGGGGACAGGGATTACTCCTACGAGCAGTACTTC
CDR3 protein: CASSLGDRDYSYEQYF

CDR3 length: 15
J gene: TRBJ1-2
V gene: TRBV5-1
clone size: NA
D gene: NA
CDR3 DNA: TGCGCCAGCAGCTTATATTCGGGGGATCCTGGTGGCTACACCTTC
CDR3 protein: CASSLYSGDPGGYTF

CDR3 length: 14
J gene: TRBJ1-6
V gene: TRBV10-3
clone size: NA
D gene: NA
CDR3 DNA: TGTGCCATCAGTGATTTCTCTTATAATTCACCCCTCCACTTT
CDR3 protein: CAISDFSYNSPLHF

CDR3 length: 12
J gene: TRBJ1-4
V gene: TRBV6-1
clone size: medium-sized
D gene: NA
CDR3 DNA: TGTGCCAGCAGTGAATACCCAGGGCCCTTGTTTTTT
CDR3 protein: CASSEYPGPLFF

CDR3 length: 17
J gene: TRBJ2-3
V gene: TRBV28
clone size: NA
D gene: NA
CDR3 DNA: TGTGCCAGCACCATTGGAGGTTCGGCGGGGATCACAGATACGCAGTATTTT
CDR3 protein: CASTIGGSAGITDTQYF

CDR3 length: 16
J gene: TRBJ1-2
V gene: TRBV9
clone size: NA
D gene: TRBD1
CDR3 DNA: TGTGCCAGCAGCCCACAACCGACAGGGCTGAACTATGGCTACACCTTC
CDR3 protein: CASSPQPTGLNYGYTF

CDR3 length: 16
J gene: TRBJ2-7
V gene: TRBV3-1/TRBV3-2
clone size: once
D gene: TRBD1
CDR3 DNA: TGTGCCAGCAGCCGCTCAGGGGGAGGACAGGGCTACGAGCAGTACTTC
CDR3 protein: CASSRSGGGQGYEQYF

CDR3 length: 14
J gene: TRBJ2-7
V gene: TRBV5-1
clone size: NA
D gene: TRBD1
CDR3 DNA: TGCGCCAGCAGCTTAGGGACAGGGGGCGACGAGCAGTACTTC
CDR3 protein: CASSLGTGGDEQYF

CDR3 length: 15
J gene: TRBJ2-1
V gene: TRBV5-4
clone size: NA
D gene: NA
CDR3 DNA: TGTGCCAGCAGCTGGCGCCTAGCGCGTTACAATGAGCAGTTCTTC
CDR3 protein: CASSWRLARYNEQFF

CDR3 length: 19
J gene: TRBJ2-3
V gene: TRBV3-1/TRBV3-2
clone size: NA
D gene: NA
CDR3 DNA: TGTGCCAGCAGCCATAAGAGGCGGGATCATCTTACAAACACAGATACGCAGTATTTT
CDR3 protein: CASSHKRRDHLTNTDTQYF

CDR3 length: 15
J gene: TRBJ2-7
V gene: TRBV6-2/TRBV6-3
clone size: once
D gene: TRBD1
CDR3 DNA: TGTGCCAGCAGCTCCCCAGGGACAGGGGCGGGGGAGCAGTACTTC
CDR3 protein: CASSSPGTGAGEQYF

CDR3 length: 15
J gene: TRBJ1-3
V gene: TRBV7-6
clone size: NA
D gene: TRBD1
CDR3 DNA: TGTGCCAGCAGCTTAGCCACAGGGGACGGAAACACCATATATTTT
CDR3 protein: CASSLATGDGNTIYF